A single sample gave rise to the 30 T cell receptor beta chains below, sequenced in a study of regulatory T cells in long-lasting Graves disease. Relying on iRepertoire HTBI primers and Arm-PCR of CDR3 regions, the team built TCR beta libraries. TCRdb re-derived calls from the multiplex PCR reads in MiXCR, one entry per CDR3 protein. The sample gives 400,000 to 500,000 distinct CDR3 sequences, 16% of which show up once; about 10% is in the top ten. Time point described: newly diagnosed GD, antithyroid drugs for less than 3 months. RNA isolated from PBMCs was used to make the TCR library. The sample also formed part of further work on T cells in Graves' hyperthyroidism and ophthalmopathy.

The sequenced sample was peripheral blood mononuclear cells (PBMCs), obtained at new diagnosis, from a patient treated with antithyroid drugs. Every receptor here comes from a woman aged 30 to 39 with Graves disease.

A remark on this clonotype: This may come from a read error, since a much larger clone is one base off. V usage is TRBV12-3 or TRBV12-4 and J usage is TRBJ2-1; D might be TRBD1 or TRBD2, each matching 5 bases. This CDR3 comprises 13 residues. The CDR3: CAGSFGAWNEQFF. CDR3 nucleotides: TGTGCCGGCAGTTTCGGGGCTTGGAATGAGCAGTTCTTC.

This clonotype was seen at least ten times. V gene TRBV20-1 combines with J gene TRBJ2-3; no reliable D call. V was shortened by 2 bases and J by 1 base, with 16 bases between the two germline ends. Germline CDR1 reads DFQATT; CDR2 reads SNEGSKA (reference sequence). This CDR3 is built from 16 residues. The CDR3 DNA is TGCAGTGCTAGACCCTCTCCGGCGGTGCGCACAGATACGCAGTATTTT. Encoded protein: CSARPSPAVRTDTQYF.

A note on this clonotype: The junction does not match germline at one end; this may be a read error. The genes are TRBV28 and TRBJ1-2; D call uncertain. The V gene's germline CDR1 is MDHEN and CDR2 SYDVKM. The CDR3 extends over 11 amino acids. Written as DNA, the CDR3 is TGTGCCAGCAGCCCCAACTGTGGCTACACCTTC. It codes for CASSPNCGYTF.

This clonotype was detected many times. The chain combines TRBV6-5 with TRBJ1-4; 7 bases line up with TRBD1. The CDR3 loop spans 15 amino acids. Germline CDR1 is MNHEY and CDR2 is SVGAGI. V lost 3 bases and J lost 8; bases outside the gene matches: 9. The chain's CDR3 is CASSYSTTGREKLFF. In nucleotides, the CDR3 is TGTGCCAGCAGTTATTCCACGACAGGGAGGGAAAAACTGTTTTTT.

This clonotype was counted ten times or more. V is TRBV7-9 and J is TRBJ1-1, with TRBD1 as a possible D gene (5 bases). Trimming pared 4 bases from V and 1 base from J, leaving 10 bases between. Germline loops: CDR1 SEHNR, CDR2 FQNEAQ (reference sequence). The CDR3 sequence is 14 residues long. CDR3 in amino acids: CASSSGPQNTEAFF. In DNA, the CDR3 is TGTGCCAGCAGCTCGGGACCGCAGAACACTGAAGCTTTCTTT.

This clonotype has more than one count but fewer than ten. This chain uses TRBV5-1 with TRBJ2-5; D call uncertain. Deletions cut 10 bases from V and 5 bases from J, with 12 bases between. Germline lookup yields CDR1 SGHRS and CDR2 YFSETQ. This CDR3 has 11 residues. The CDR3 is CASRVGETQYF. The CDR3 nucleotides read TGCGCCTCTCGGGTGGGGGAGACCCAGTACTTC.

Ten or more counts support this clonotype. The J gene is TRBJ2-7, the V gene TRBV5-1; weak D call: TRBD2 (5 bases). There are 14 residues in the CDR3. V shed 4 bases and J shed 2 bases, with 13 bases lying between them. Germline CDR1 SGHRS, CDR2 YFSETQ. CDR3 sequence: CASSPAGMTYEQYF. The CDR3 DNA is TGCGCCAGCAGCCCGGCGGGTATGACCTACGAGCAGTACTTC.

This clonotype showed up many times. The chain combines TRBV13 with TRBJ2-3, with D perhaps matching TRBD2 (6 bases). Germline CDR1 and CDR2: PRHDT and FYEKMQ (reference sequence). Trimming left V 5 bases short and J 9 bases short, with 27 bases between. The length of the CDR3 is 17 residues. The CDR3, as DNA: TGTGCCAGCAGCCATACTCGGGACTTTCAAACACAGATAACGCAGTATTTT. This encodes CASSHTRDFQTQITQYF.

Only a few counts were recorded for this clonotype. The chain carries TRBV29-1 and TRBJ1-2; TRBD1 aligns across 8 bases. The CDR3 is 13 residues long. The germline gives CDR1 SQVTM, CDR2 ANQGSEA. V lost 5 bases and J lost 4; bases outside the gene matches: 6. CDR3 sequence (DNA): TGCAGCGTTCTAAGACAGGGGAGCTATGGCTACACCTTC. Translated: CSVLRQGSYGYTF.

This clonotype occurred many times. Here the CDR3 DNA reads TGTGCCAGCAGTCCGCCGGGACAGGGTTCCGAGCAGTACTTC. This sequence encodes CASSPPGQGSEQYF. The chain employs TRBV28 and TRBJ2-7; the match to TRBD1 covers 9 bases. The CDR3 length is 14 residues. Germline lookup yields CDR1 MDHEN and CDR2 SYDVKM. With V trimmed by 5 bases and J by 6 bases, 8 bases remained unmatched.

This clonotype showed up just once. It may be a read error: a sequence one base away is much more abundant. This chain connects TRBV30 to TRBJ2-3; weak D call: TRBD2 (6 bases). The CDR3 has 15 residues. The V end was cut by 1 base, the J end by 5 bases, with 16 bases between. From germline, CDR1 is GTSNPN and CDR2 SVGIG (reference sequence). The CDR3: CAWSEWGGEGDTQYF. The CDR3 bases are TGTGCCTGGAGTGAGTGGGGCGGGGAAGGAGATACGCAGTATTTT. Full variable domain (outside the CDR3, taken from reference TRBV30 and TRBJ2-3): SQTIHQWPATLVQPVGSPLSLECTVEGTSNPNLYWYRQAAGRGLQLLFYSVGIGQISSEVPQNLSASRPQDRQFILSSKKLLLSDSGFYLCAWSEWGGEGDTQYFGPGTRLTVL.

As to this clonotype: One junction end does not reproduce the germline sequence, and a read error may be involved. The rearrangement uses TRBV6-1 and TRBJ1-4; 10 bases are shared with TRBD1. This CDR3 is built from 14 residues. The germline V gene encodes CDR1 MNHNS and CDR2 SASEGT. This CDR3 is CASGDPRDRGKLFF. The DNA of the CDR3 is TGTGCCAGCGGTGACCCGCGGGACAGGGGAAAACTGTTTTTT.

This sequence joins TRBV7-9 and TRBJ1-2; 8 bases map to TRBD1. This CDR3 comprises 13 residues. Germline V gene sequence: CDR1 SEHNR, CDR2 FQNEAQ (reference sequence). Trimming cost V 5 bases and J 7 bases; bases outside gene matches: 6. The CDR3 is CASSPRTGFGYTF. CDR3 in DNA: TGTGCCAGCAGCCCCCGGACAGGGTTTGGCTACACCTTC.

This clonotype occurred many times. The chain combines TRBV7-3 with TRBJ2-1, with D perhaps TRBD2 (5 bases). The CDR3 spans 14 residues. V lost 5 bases, J lost 7 bases, and 15 bases lay in between. Germline-derived CDR1 and CDR2 are SGHTA and FQGTGA. In DNA form, the CDR3 reads TGTGCCAGCAGCCCGGACCTTCCGGGGAATGAGCAGTTCTTC. Translated: CASSPDLPGNEQFF.

This clonotype was counted ten times or more. The CDR3 DNA is TGCGCCAGCAGCTTGGTGAGACAGTCCTACGAGCAGTACTTC. Translated: CASSLVRQSYEQYF. The chain carries TRBV5-1 and TRBJ2-7; tentatively, D is TRBD1 (5 bases). The V end lost 0 bases, the J end lost 1 base, and 8 bases lay between the germline ends. This CDR3 contains 14 residues. Germline CDR1 reads SGHRS; CDR2 reads YFSETQ.

The sample holds many counts of this clonotype. The gene calls are TRBV30 and TRBJ1-2; D possibly corresponds to TRBD1 (5 bases). Deletions cut 5 bases from V and 6 bases from J, with 16 bases between. Germline lookup yields CDR1 GTSNPN and CDR2 SVGIG (reference sequence). There are 13 residues in the CDR3. CDR3 in DNA: TGTGCCTGGTTTCCCCGGGACTTCAATGGCTACACCTTC. Translated, it gives CAWFPRDFNGYTF.

Turning to this clonotype: Since a much larger clone is just one base distant, this may be a read error. The chain couples TRBV6-1 to TRBJ1-4; TRBD1 matches 8 bases. This CDR3 is 14 amino acids long. V trimming: 6 bases; J trimming: 8 bases; junction bases outside the gene matches: 8. Germline loops: CDR1 MNHNS, CDR2 SASEGT. The CDR3 reads CASSPGGLGEKLFF. The CDR3 DNA is TGTGCCAGCAGCCCAGGGGGCCTCGGGGAAAAACTGTTTTTT.

The chain carries TRBV7-9 and TRBJ2-1; TRBD1 matches at 11 bases. The end of the DNA is better explained by TRBJ2-7, so the J call may be wrong. Germline CDR1 and CDR2: SEHNR and FQNEAQ (reference sequence). The CDR3 has 17 amino acids. The CDR3 coding sequence is TGTGCCAGCAGCTTAGCGTCGGGGACAGGGGGAGGGTATGAGCAGTACTTC. Translated, it gives CASSLASGTGGGYEQYF.

The chain is built from TRBV5-1 and TRBJ2-4; 8 bases map to TRBD1. This CDR3 is 16 amino acids long. V trimming: 5 bases; J trimming: 6 bases; junction bases outside the gene matches: 13. The germline CDR1 and CDR2 sequences are SGHRS and YFSETQ. As DNA, the CDR3 is TGCGCCAGCAGGACCGGACAGGGTGGTGACGGAAACATTCAGTACTTC. This translates into CASRTGQGGDGNIQYF. Drawing the rest from reference TRBV5-1 and TRBJ2-4, the complete variable domain is KAGVTQTPRYLIKTRGQQVTLSCSPISGHRSVSWYQQTPGQGLQFLFEYFSETQRNKGNFPGRFSGRQFSNSRSEMNVSTLELGDSALYLCASRTGQGGDGNIQYFGAGTRLSVL.

V gene TRBV5-1 combines with J gene TRBJ2-1, with TRBD2 matching 8 bases. V trimming: 4 bases; J trimming: 6 bases; junction bases outside the gene matches: 6. Germline V gene lookup returns CDR1 SGHRS and CDR2 YFSETQ. The CDR3 spans 14 residues. The CDR3: CASSIWTSSNEQFF. The DNA of the CDR3 is TGCGCCAGCAGCATCTGGACTAGCAGCAATGAGCAGTTCTTC. Full variable domain (rest looked up from reference TRBV5-1 and TRBJ2-1): KAGVTQTPRYLIKTRGQQVTLSCSPISGHRSVSWYQQTPGQGLQFLFEYFSETQRNKGNFPGRFSGRQFSNSRSEMNVSTLELGDSALYLCASSIWTSSNEQFFGPGTRLTVL.

The chain uses TRBV6-5 and TRBJ1-1, with D uncertain. The CDR3 sequence is 15 residues long. Trimming shortened V by 4 bases and J by 0 bases, and 12 bases separated the two germline ends. Germline values: CDR1 MNHEY, CDR2 SVGAGI. The CDR3 sequence: CASSSMGQMNTEAFF. The DNA of the CDR3 is TGTGCCAGCAGTTCCATGGGTCAGATGAACACTGAAGCTTTCTTT.

In its sample, this clonotype was seen a few times. V is TRBV6-1 and J is TRBJ1-5; D is ambiguous. Trimming removed 4 bases at V and 5 bases at J, with 15 bases between. This CDR3 is 15 amino acids long. Germline CDR1 and CDR2: MNHNS and SASEGT. CDR3 region: CASSGQVQSDQPQHF. In nucleotides, the CDR3 is TGTGCCAGCAGTGGGCAAGTACAGTCGGATCAGCCCCAGCATTTT.

The table lists this clonotype with many counts. The rearrangement links TRBV18 to TRBJ2-7; TRBD1 is a possible D gene (5 bases). Germline lookup yields CDR1 KGHSH and CDR2 LQKENI. CDR3 length: 15 amino acids. The V end was cut by 0 bases, the J end by 3 bases, with 12 bases between. The CDR3 bases are TGTGCCAGCTCACCACCCCAAGCTCAGGGCTACGAGCAGTACTTC. This encodes CASSPPQAQGYEQYF.

This clonotype came up many times. The genes are TRBV2 and TRBJ1-1, with D hard to call. CDR3 size: 12 residues. CDR1 and CDR2 (germline): SNHLY, FYNNEI. Deletions cut 4 bases from V and 1 base from J, with 4 bases between. CDR3 in DNA: TGTGCCAGCAGTGCTGGGAACACTGAAGCTTTCTTT. Residues: CASSAGNTEAFF.

The rearrangement uses TRBV10-3 and TRBJ2-1; 7 bases map to TRBD1. The CDR3 totals 18 residues. Looked up from germline, CDR1 is ENHRY and CDR2 is SYGVKD. J lost 1 base, V lost 6 bases, and 15 bases had no gene match. CDR3 residues: CAIRGDSPTHYSYNEQFF. In nucleotides, the CDR3 is TGTGCCATCAGGGGGGACAGTCCCACTCACTATTCCTACAATGAGCAGTTCTTC.

This clonotype was picked up a small number of times. The chain carries TRBV10-3 and TRBJ1-2; D unresolved. There are 14 residues in the CDR3. V lost 2 bases and J lost 2, with 9 bases in between. CDR1 ENHRY and CDR2 SYGVKD come from the germline V gene. The chain's CDR3 is CAISESGLNYGYTF. DNA of the CDR3: TGTGCCATCAGTGAGAGTGGCTTGAACTATGGCTACACCTTC.

This clonotype appeared many times. This chain uses TRBV6-1 with TRBJ2-1; D gene uncertain. This CDR3 is built from 13 residues. Germline V gene data show CDR1 as MNHNS and CDR2 as SASEGT. V gave up 1 base and J gave up 4 bases, with 5 bases separating them. The CDR3 protein is CASSEEEYNEQFF. CDR3 DNA: TGTGCCAGCAGTGAAGAGGAATACAATGAGCAGTTCTTC.

This clonotype was seen ten or more times. This sequence joins TRBV7-8 and TRBJ2-2, with TRBD1 as a possible D gene (5 bases). The CDR3 has 13 residues. Germline values: CDR1 SGHVS, CDR2 FQNEAQ. Trimming cost V 5 bases and J 4 bases, with 8 bases left between them. This chain's CDR3 is CASSPRVTGELFF. As DNA, the CDR3 is TGTGCCAGCAGCCCCAGGGTCACCGGGGAGCTGTTTTTT. Looking up the rest from reference TRBV7-8 and TRBJ2-2 gives the full variable domain: GAGVSQSPRYKVAKRGQDVALRCDPISGHVSLFWYQQALGQGPEFLTYFQNEAQLDKSGLPSDRFFAERPEGSVSTLKIQRTQQEDSAVYLCASSPRVTGELFFGEGSRLTVL.

Comment on this clonotype: A far larger clone is off by one base, so a read error is likely. The rearrangement uses TRBV3-1 and TRBJ2-5, with TRBD2 matching over 10 bases. The DNA end is a closer match to TRBJ2-1, so the J assignment may be wrong. This CDR3 is built from 15 residues. Germline V gene sequence: CDR1 LGHDT, CDR2 YNNKEL (reference sequence). The DNA of the CDR3 is TGTGCCAGCAGCGAACGGCTAGCGGGGGCCTACGAGCAGTTCTTC. Encoded protein: CASSERLAGAYEQFF.

This clonotype occurred a few times. The chain couples TRBV11-2 to TRBJ1-6; D perhaps matches TRBD1 (5 bases). Deletions cut 1 base from V and 7 bases from J, with 14 bases between. This CDR3 has 16 residues. Germline loops: CDR1 SGHAT, CDR2 FQNNGV. CDR3 bases: TGTGCCAGCAGCTTAGTCCCCAGGGTCGGGAATTCACCCCTCCACTTT. Translating it yields CASSLVPRVGNSPLHF.